This T cell receptor (beta chain) was profiled in a study of post-analysis software for immune sequencing data. As for the study in general: Disease trajectories encompassed relapsing-remitting, secondary progressive and progressive-relapsing multiple sclerosis.

General study findings and limits: TRBV5-6, TRBV5-1 and TRBV20-1 belonged to a set of about 5 TRBV segments that were more frequent in patients than controls. A significant reduction in normalized Chao1 diversity was observed in multiple sclerosis patients versus controls.

CDR1 DFQATT and CDR2 SNEGSKA come from the germline V gene (reference sequence). V lost 3 bases and J lost 3; bases outside the gene matches: 4. The CDR3 loop spans 15 amino acids. On this clonotype itself: As yet, its antigen is unknown.

TCR beta cDNA libraries had unique molecular identifiers. TCRdb re-analysed the PCR reads in MiXCR, keeping a single row per CDR3 protein. The repertoire includes about half a million distinct CDR3 sequences, less than 45% of them detected once, and 9% to 13% sits in the top ten. This clonotype was sampled from a girl aged 5-17 years with multiple sclerosis. The chain employs TRBV20-1 and TRBJ2-1; TRBD2 matches at 11 bases. Sequenced input: blood. CDR3 amino acids: CSARGTSGLYNEQFF. CDR3 DNA sequence: TGCAGTGCTAGGGGGACTAGCGGCCTCTACAATGAGCAGTTCTTC.